Described below is a single T cell receptor (beta chain) sequence and its context. The antigen is undetermined. The data belong to a study of T cell clones after liver transplantation. Across the study: Without induction therapy, subjects received standard immunosuppression until 12-24 months post-transplant. Study-wide findings and caveats: Compared with third party-reactive sequences, donor-reactive ones declined more, independent of withdrawal success.

Repertoires were generated with immunoSEQ multiplex PCR, while TCRdb's copy carries only in-frame clones and drops some. The sample lists about 5,600 clones, around 30% occurring once. The germline gives CDR1 SNHLY, CDR2 FYNNEI. CDR3 length: 14 residues. Trimming cost V 8 bases and J 2 bases, with 14 bases left between them. TCRbeta sequences of proliferating CFSE-low MLR cells were labeled alloreactive. Pre-transplant recipient cells met graft donor PBMCs, splenocytes, lymph-node cells, or third-party PBMCs. The receptor was isolated from a human patient who received a liver transplant. A subset of T cells may come from the graft donor. This chain uses TRBV2 with TRBJ2-3; D not resolved. The material sequenced was CD4+ T cells from cultured PBMCs. CDR3 nucleotide sequence: TGTGCCAGCGTCCGAGCGACCCTCACAGATACGCAGTATTTT. It is translated as CASVRATLTDTQYF.